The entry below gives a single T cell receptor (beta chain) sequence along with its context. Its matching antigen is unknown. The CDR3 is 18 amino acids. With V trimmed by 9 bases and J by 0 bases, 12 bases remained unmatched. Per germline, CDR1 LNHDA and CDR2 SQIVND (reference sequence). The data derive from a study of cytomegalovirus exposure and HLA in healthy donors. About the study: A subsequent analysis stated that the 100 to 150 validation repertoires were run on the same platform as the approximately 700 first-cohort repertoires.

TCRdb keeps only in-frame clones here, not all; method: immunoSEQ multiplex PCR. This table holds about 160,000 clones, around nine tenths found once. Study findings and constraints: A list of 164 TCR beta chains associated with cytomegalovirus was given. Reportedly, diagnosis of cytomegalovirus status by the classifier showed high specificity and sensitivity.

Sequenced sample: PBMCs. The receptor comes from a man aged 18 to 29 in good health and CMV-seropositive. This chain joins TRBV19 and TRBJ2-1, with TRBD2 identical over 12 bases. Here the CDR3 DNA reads TGTGCCAGCTCCTCGGCTGGGACTAGCGGGTTCTCCTACAATGAGCAGTTCTTC. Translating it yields CASSSAGTSGFSYNEQFF.